This TCR beta chain derives from a study of EBV T-cell therapy then PD-1 blockade in nasopharyngeal carcinoma. The CDR3 runs 11 residues. V was pared by 5 bases and J by 0 bases, with 2 bases between. Germline assignment: CDR1 SNHLY and CDR2 FYNNEI. Notes on this clone: Its antigen is unidentified.

Documented treatment: AdE1-LMPpoly-expanded autologous EBV-specific T-cell therapy followed by anti-PD-1 nivolumab. Assay used: immunoSEQ multiplex PCR; TCRdb lists only in-frame clones, some missing. The repertoire holds under 25,000 clones, with 84% as singletons. This sample comprised CD8+ T cells from blood, obtained at day 33 from a patient whose treatment included autologous EBV-specific T cells and nivolumab. The sequence was collected from a man in his forties with nasopharyngeal carcinoma. The rearrangement uses TRBV2 and TRBJ2-7; D gene ambiguous. CDR3 nucleotide sequence: TGTGCCAGCAGTAACTCCTACGAGCAGTACTTC. Amino acids: CASSNSYEQYF.